This paragraph covers one T cell receptor beta chain sequence. PCR amplification relied on 60 Vbeta primers (plus 13 Jbeta primers). TCRdb's table, derived via immunoSEQ multiplex PCR, lists solely in-frame clones and lacks some. The table has 130,000 to 150,000 clones, 73% seen once. The sample belongs to a study of cytomegalovirus exposure and HLA in healthy donors. This CDR3 spans 14 amino acids. Germline CDR1 and CDR2: SGHTA and FQGNSA. V was pared by 6 bases and J by 3 bases, with 15 bases between. The chain combines TRBV7-2 with TRBJ2-7; maybe TRBD2 (5 bases). The TCR sequence derives from a woman younger than 30 in good health and CMV-seronegative. Sequencing used PBMCs. In DNA form, the CDR3 reads TGTGCCAGCAGGGCAACCGGAGGTTTCTACGAGCAGTACTTC. This gives the protein CASRATGGFYEQYF.